A single sample is the source of the 22 T cell receptor beta chains below, sequenced in a study of blood T cell repertoires in COVID-19. Repertoires were generated with immunoSEQ multiplex PCR, while TCRdb's copy carries only in-frame clones and drops some. This table has approximately 130,000 clones, approximately 85% appearing once. The sample consisted of peripheral blood. The receptors come from a human donor in a cohort sampled during active COVID-19.

This chain uses TRBV19 with TRBJ1-2; 8 bases are shared with TRBD1. Germline assignment: CDR1 LNHDA and CDR2 SQIVND (reference sequence). V was clipped by 7 bases and J by 7 bases; unmatched bases: 8. CDR3 size: 13 residues. CDR3 sequence (DNA): TGTGCCAGTACCCCGTTGACAGGGGCTGGCTACACCTTC. The encoded protein is CASTPLTGAGYTF.

V usage is TRBV5-1 and J usage is TRBJ1-4, with TRBD1 matching 10 bases. Germline trimming cut 4 bases from V and 6 bases from J; bases unmatched to any gene: 6. Per the germline V gene, CDR1 is SGHRS and CDR2 is YFSETQ. CDR3 length: 15 residues. DNA of the CDR3: TGCGCCAGCAGCCTATCCGGACAGGGGGATGAAAAACTGTTTTTT. As protein: CASSLSGQGDEKLFF.

The rearrangement joins TRBV5-1 to TRBJ2-3; 7 bases are shared with TRBD2. V trimming: 4 bases; J trimming: 2 bases; junction bases outside the gene matches: 13. Germline values: CDR1 SGHRS, CDR2 YFSETQ. The CDR3 sequence is 17 residues long. This chain's CDR3 is CASSPTLAVVNTDTQYF. The DNA for the CDR3 is TGCGCCAGCAGCCCAACCCTAGCGGTAGTTAACACAGATACGCAGTATTTT.

The rearrangement uses TRBV19 and TRBJ1-1, with D maybe TRBD1 (5 bases). Between the trimmed V and J ends, which lost 7 bases and 0 bases, there was a span of 18 bases. The CDR3 runs 16 residues. Per germline, CDR1 LNHDA and CDR2 SQIVND (reference sequence). This chain's CDR3 is CASTRGPGPMNTEAFF. The CDR3, as DNA: TGTGCCAGTACCCGCGGCCCAGGGCCGATGAACACTGAAGCTTTCTTT.

J is TRBJ1-5 and V is TRBV30, with D tentatively TRBD1 (5 bases). Germline V gene sequence: CDR1 GTSNPN, CDR2 SVGIG (reference sequence). The CDR3 loop spans 14 amino acids. V was trimmed by 1 base and J by 3 bases, leaving 10 bases between them. The CDR3: CAWSGGGYNQPQHF. The CDR3 region has the DNA TGTGCCTGGAGTGGGGGGGGATACAATCAGCCCCAGCATTTT.

This clone has just one count. The chain recombines TRBV7-2 with TRBJ2-2, with D perhaps TRBD1 (6 bases). Germline CDR1 SGHTA, CDR2 FQGNSA. The CDR3 sequence is 15 residues long. The ends were cut back, 10 bases at V and 6 bases at J, with 21 bases in the middle. The CDR3 bases are TGTGCCACGACTATCGACAGGCGTCTCGCCGGGGAGCTGTTTTTT. Translated: CATTIDRRLAGELFF.

J is TRBJ2-7 and V is TRBV10-2; D is unclear. The ends were cut back, 4 bases at V and 5 bases at J, with 3 bases in the middle. Per germline, CDR1 WSHSY and CDR2 SAAADI. This CDR3 is built from 10 residues. CDR3 nucleotide sequence: TGCGCCAGCAGTGGGCACGAGCAGTACTTC. Its protein product is CASSGHEQYF.

V gene TRBV7-9 combines with J gene TRBJ2-7, with D possibly being TRBD2 (7 bases). Germline assignment: CDR1 SEHNR and CDR2 FQNEAQ (reference sequence). The CDR3 sequence is 15 residues long. V was shortened by 6 bases and J by 5 bases, with 20 bases between the two germline ends. The CDR3 reads CASRPARGALHEQYF. CDR3 DNA sequence: TGTGCCAGCAGACCGGCCCGGGGGGCGCTTCACGAGCAGTACTTC. The full variable domain, with the rest looked up from reference TRBV7-9 and TRBJ2-7, is DTGVSQNPRHKITKRGQNVTFRCDPISEHNRLYWYRQTLGQGPEFLTYFQNEAQLEKSRLLSDRFSAERPKGSFSTLEIQRTEQGDSAMYLCASRPARGALHEQYFGPGTRLTVT.

V gene TRBV19 combines with J gene TRBJ1-1, with TRBD1 matching over 8 bases. The ends lost 9 bases at V and 2 bases at J; junction bases unmatched: 5. Germline V gene data show CDR1 as LNHDA and CDR2 as SQIVND (reference sequence). This CDR3 has 13 amino acids. The CDR3 loop reads CASGQGLNTEAFF. As DNA, the CDR3 is TGTGCCAGCGGACAGGGATTAAACACTGAAGCTTTCTTT.

The chain joins TRBV6-6 to TRBJ2-3, with a weak D call TRBD1 (6 bases). The CDR3 sequence is 13 residues long. CDR1 and CDR2 from the germline V gene are MNHNY and SVGAGI (reference sequence). Trimming shortened V by 2 bases and J by 5 bases, and 8 bases separated the two germline ends. The CDR3 region is CASSYTGRDTQYF. In nucleotides, the CDR3 is TGTGCCAGCAGTTACACAGGGCGAGATACGCAGTATTTT.

Written as DNA, the CDR3 is TGTGCCACCATGGGGACTAGCGGCACAGATACGCAGTATTTT. As protein: CATMGTSGTDTQYF. The rearrangement uses TRBV15 and TRBJ2-3; 10 positions agree with TRBD2. This CDR3 has 14 amino acids. After removal of 7 bases from V and 1 base from J, the junction contained 2 bases not matched to a gene. Germline V gene lookup returns CDR1 LNHNV and CDR2 YYDKDF (reference sequence).

The genes are TRBV14 and TRBJ1-1, with 7 bases fitting TRBD1. Per germline, CDR1 SGHDN and CDR2 FVKESK. The J segment lost 4 bases and the V segment lost 4 bases, leaving 9 bases of the junction unmatched. CDR3 size: 15 residues. The DNA of the CDR3 is TGTGCCAGCAGCCTTTCGGCAGGGGGTATCACTGAAGCTTTCTTT. Amino acids: CASSLSAGGITEAFF.

The chain is built from TRBV29-1 and TRBJ1-1; TRBD1 aligns across 7 bases. The CDR3 totals 11 residues. V dropped 6 bases and J dropped 10; count of bases not matched to a gene: 8. Germline loops: CDR1 SQVTM, CDR2 ANQGSEA. CDR3 nucleotide sequence: TGCAGCGTGACACAGGGGAGTGGAGCTTTCTTT. Translating it yields CSVTQGSGAFF.

The chain has TRBV6-2 or TRBV6-3 and TRBJ1-1; D gene ambiguous. CDR1 and CDR2 from the germline V gene are MNHEY and SVGEGT. The CDR3 is made up of 14 amino acids. The germline V and J ends were trimmed by 4 bases and 0 bases, with 9 bases remaining between them. The CDR3 loop is CASSSYSMNTEAFF. The CDR3 region has the DNA TGTGCCAGCAGTTCATACAGCATGAACACTGAAGCTTTCTTT.

This chain connects TRBV18 to TRBJ1-5, with 11 bases matching TRBD1. The CDR3 length is 14 residues. Germline-derived CDR1 and CDR2 are KGHSH and LQKENI. The J segment lost 7 bases and the V segment lost 5 bases, leaving 4 bases of the junction unmatched. The CDR3: CASSTGTGGQPQHF. In nucleotides, the CDR3 is TGTGCCAGCTCAACCGGGACAGGGGGGCAGCCCCAGCATTTT.

V is TRBV4-3 and J is TRBJ2-2; D is ambiguous. Germline values: CDR1 LGHNA, CDR2 YSLEER. Trimming stripped 1 base from V and 6 bases from J, with 15 bases between. The CDR3 spans 16 residues. The CDR3 DNA reads TGCGCCAGCAGCCAAGGAGCTAGTTATGTACCCGGGGAGCTGTTTTTT. The encoded protein is CASSQGASYVPGELFF.

This chain uses TRBV3-1 (or the pseudogene TRBV3-2) with TRBJ1-5; TRBD1 agrees at 7 bases. CDR3 length: 13 residues. CDR1 and CDR2 from the germline V gene are LGHDT and YNNKEL (reference sequence). V lost 6 bases, J lost 5 bases, and 4 bases stayed unmatched. The CDR3: CASRRGRDQPQHF. CDR3 sequence (DNA): TGTGCCAGCAGGAGGGGGCGCGATCAGCCCCAGCATTTT.

This chain joins TRBV5-1 and TRBJ1-6; 9 bases are shared with TRBD1. CDR1 and CDR2 from the germline V gene are SGHRS and YFSETQ. V was pared by 3 bases and J by 6 bases, with 10 bases of the junction left unmatched. The CDR3 is 17 amino acids. The CDR3 region has the DNA TGCGCCAGCAGCTGGGGGGGGACAGGGACGAGTAATTCACCCCTCCACTTT. Translating it yields CASSWGGTGTSNSPLHF.

This chain joins TRBV19 and TRBJ1-6, with 11 bases aligning to TRBD1. Losses at the gene ends were 7 bases for V and 5 bases for J; bases not matched to a gene: 1. This CDR3 comprises 14 residues. Looked up from germline, CDR1 is LNHDA and CDR2 is SQIVND (reference sequence). CDR3: CASKGQGDNSPLHF. The CDR3 DNA is TGTGCCAGTAAGGGACAGGGGGATAATTCACCCCTCCACTTT.

The V gene is TRBV19, the J gene TRBJ2-4; a possible D gene is TRBD2 (5 bases). The CDR3 runs to 21 residues. V was trimmed by 3 bases and J by 0 bases, leaving 27 bases between them. Germline V gene lookup returns CDR1 LNHDA and CDR2 SQIVND (reference sequence). CDR3 sequence: CASSMPNAGKAAVIAKNIQYF. In DNA, the CDR3 is TGTGCCAGTAGTATGCCGAACGCTGGGAAAGCGGCTGTTATAGCCAAAAACATTCAGTACTTC.

This chain joins TRBV5-1 and TRBJ1-1, with TRBD1 matching over 9 bases. Germline V gene data show CDR1 as SGHRS and CDR2 as YFSETQ. The CDR3 is made up of 14 amino acids. The V gene end was trimmed by 2 bases and the J gene end by 1 base; junction bases not matched to a gene: 0. In DNA, the CDR3 is TGCGCCAGCAGCTTACAGGGGGCGAACACTGAAGCTTTCTTT. Translating it yields CASSLQGANTEAFF.

The chain joins TRBV10-2 to TRBJ2-5; 7 nucleotides align to TRBD1. Germline assignment: CDR1 WSHSY and CDR2 SAAADI. The CDR3 runs to 15 residues. J was trimmed by 1 base and V by 4 bases; bases with no gene match: 6. The CDR3: CASSGQQGSQETQYF. As DNA, the CDR3 is TGCGCCAGCAGTGGACAACAGGGGTCCCAAGAGACCCAGTACTTC.